What follows are 6 T cell receptor beta chains derived from one specimen sequenced in a study of cytomegalovirus exposure and HLA in healthy donors. 60 Vbeta and 13 Jbeta primers were used in PCR. The assay was immunoSEQ multiplex PCR, and TCRdb's table has in-frame clones only and misses some. Seen here are over 150,000 clones, roughly four fifths observed once, and the top ten hold 2.5% to 3.5%. Sequenced input: PBMCs. Receptors originate from a male donor in good health and CMV-seronegative.

This clone was detected only a few times. The V and J genes are TRBV5-6 and TRBJ2-5, with D perhaps matching TRBD1 (6 bases). CDR3 length: 17 amino acids. Germline V gives CDR1 SGHDT, CDR2 YYEEEE. V lost 0 bases and J lost 1, with 16 bases in between. The CDR3 region has the DNA TGTGCCAGCAGCTTGGGGGGCCTTCTGGACAGCCAAGAGACCCAGTACTTC. Its protein is CASSLGGLLDSQETQYF. Together with reference TRBV5-6 and TRBJ2-5, the CDR3 gives the full variable domain: DAGVTQSPTHLIKTRGQQVTLRCSPKSGHDTVSWYQQALGQGPQFIFQYYEEEERQRGNFPDRFSGHQFPNYSSELNVNALLLGDSALYLCASSLGGLLDSQETQYFGPGTRLLVL.

V gene TRBV28 combines with J gene TRBJ2-1; 10 bases agree with TRBD2. This CDR3 is 16 amino acids long. Trimming removed 4 bases from V and 2 bases from J; junction bases left unmatched: 5. Germline lookup yields CDR1 MDHEN and CDR2 SYDVKM. The CDR3 coding sequence is TGTGCCAGCAGTTCATACACTAGCGGGGCCTACAATGAGCAGTTCTTC. This encodes CASSSYTSGAYNEQFF.

The chain carries TRBV7-3 and TRBJ2-3, with TRBD1 matching over 9 bases. J lost 1 base, V lost 1 base, and 6 bases had no gene match. The CDR3 contains 17 residues. Germline V gene data show CDR1 as SGHTA and CDR2 as FQGTGA. CDR3 nucleotides: TGTGCCAGCAGCTTAAGGGGGACAGGGCTCGGCACAGATACGCAGTATTTT. Translation gives CASSLRGTGLGTDTQYF.

This clone has only one observation. The chain recombines TRBV15 with TRBJ2-3; 9 bases line up with TRBD2. Unmatched junction bases numbered 8, after V lost 0 bases and J lost 1 base. This CDR3 contains 18 residues. Germline CDR1 is LNHNV and CDR2 is YYDKDF (reference sequence). CDR3 DNA sequence: TGTGCCACCAGCAGAGAGCGCCAGCGGGGGGCCGGCACAGATACGCAGTATTTT. It codes for CATSRERQRGAGTDTQYF.

V is TRBV30 and J is TRBJ1-5; D gene ambiguous. Germline V gene sequence: CDR1 GTSNPN, CDR2 SVGIG (reference sequence). Trimming stripped 4 bases from V and 0 bases from J, with 13 bases between. The CDR3 has 15 amino acids. CDR3 nucleotides: TGTGCCTGGACCCCAGGACTCTATAGCAATCAGCCCCAGCATTTT. Encoded protein: CAWTPGLYSNQPQHF.

V usage is TRBV6-5 and J usage is TRBJ1-2, with 12 bases aligning to TRBD1. Germline V gene lookup returns CDR1 MNHEY and CDR2 SVGAGI. J lost 6 bases, V lost 8 bases, and 1 base had no gene match. This CDR3 is built from 12 residues. The CDR3 spells CASRDRGHGYTF. The CDR3 DNA reads TGTGCCAGCCGGGACAGGGGGCATGGCTACACCTTC.